Listed here are 29 T cell receptor beta chains from one sample, sequenced in a study of blood T cell repertoires in COVID-19. Sequencing was performed with immunoSEQ multiplex PCR; in TCRdb, only in-frame clones are kept and a portion is missing. The sample consists of roughly 220,000 clones, nearly 90% of them appearing once. Sequenced: PBMCs or T cells enriched from blood (not recorded which). Source of these receptors: a man under 40 who had been exposed to COVID-19.

This clone showed up just once. The chain couples TRBV18 to TRBJ2-3, with D perhaps matching TRBD2 (6 bases). This CDR3 is built from 19 residues. Between the trimmed V and J ends, which lost 0 bases and 4 bases, there was a span of 23 bases. Germline-derived CDR1 and CDR2 are KGHSH and LQKENI. The CDR3 bases are TGTGCCAGCTCACCACCTCGGGGAGCGGGCCGTCGTAGTGCAGATACGCAGTATTTT. Its protein product is CASSPPRGAGRRSADTQYF.

The chain employs TRBV9 and TRBJ2-1, with 10 bases lining up with TRBD2. The CDR3 extends over 15 amino acids. From germline, CDR1 is SGDLS and CDR2 YYNGEE. Germline trimming cut 3 bases from V and 4 bases from J; bases unmatched to any gene: 4. For the CDR3, the DNA is TGTGCCAGCAGCGCAGAACTAGCGGGATACAATGAGCAGTTCTTC. Protein sequence: CASSAELAGYNEQFF.

The gene calls are TRBV6-5 and TRBJ1-1, with D unresolved. Between the trimmed V and J ends, which lost 8 bases and 3 bases, there was a span of 13 bases. The germline CDR1 and CDR2 sequences are MNHEY and SVGAGI. The CDR3 consists of 13 residues. The chain's CDR3 is CASGAREDTEAFF. The DNA of the CDR3 is TGTGCCAGCGGCGCCCGGGAGGACACTGAAGCTTTCTTT.

This chain connects TRBV6-5 to TRBJ2-3, with D maybe TRBD2 (5 bases). Trimming took off 4 bases at V and 2 bases at J, with 10 bases between the two ends. Per the germline V gene, CDR1 is MNHEY and CDR2 is SVGAGI. The CDR3 loop spans 14 amino acids. The CDR3 region is CASSSWESTDTQYF. The DNA for the CDR3 is TGTGCCAGCAGTTCCTGGGAGTCCACAGATACGCAGTATTTT.

The gene calls are TRBV7-4 and TRBJ2-7, with D possibly TRBD2 on 6 matching bases. This CDR3 has 18 amino acids. Germline assignment: CDR1 SGHVT and CDR2 SQSDAQ. Trimming pared 3 bases from V and 0 bases from J, leaving 21 bases between. Here the CDR3 DNA reads TGTGCCAGCAGCTTTCTCGGGTTAGCGGTCCACCTCTCCTACGAGCAGTACTTC. This gives the protein CASSFLGLAVHLSYEQYF.

The chain has TRBV2 and TRBJ1-4; D not certain. Germline lookup yields CDR1 SNHLY and CDR2 FYNNEI. V was cut by 6 bases and J by 3 bases, with 11 bases left in between. The CDR3 extends over 14 amino acids. The CDR3 sequence is CASRGGFSNEKLFF. The CDR3 DNA sequence: TGTGCCAGCAGGGGAGGATTTTCTAATGAAAAACTGTTTTTT.

The chain combines TRBV21-1 with TRBJ2-7; TRBD1 was called by the table and not checked on the DNA. TRBV21-1 is designated a pseudogene. The CDR3 consists of 15 residues. The CDR3 reads CASSTDDRPSHEQYF. The DNA for the CDR3 is TGTGCCAGCAGCACCGACGACAGGCCCTCTCACGAGCAGTACTTC.

The rearrangement uses TRBV12-3 or TRBV12-4 and TRBJ2-7; 7 nucleotides line up with TRBD1. V lost 1 base and J lost 6; bases outside the gene matches: 3. The CDR3 runs 13 residues. CDR3 region: CASSLDHRGEQYF. CDR3 in DNA: TGTGCCAGCAGTTTAGACCACAGGGGCGAGCAGTACTTC.

The chain carries TRBV10-3 and TRBJ1-2; 9 positions match TRBD1. This CDR3 has 14 amino acids. In germline, CDR1 is ENHRY, CDR2 SYGVKD. V trimming: 3 bases; J trimming: 8 bases; junction bases outside the gene matches: 7. In nucleotides, the CDR3 is TGTGCCATCAGTGATTACCGGGACAGGGTGGGCTACACCTTC. Its translation: CAISDYRDRVGYTF.

The rearrangement uses TRBV5-1 and TRBJ2-2; tentative D call: TRBD2 (7 bases). This CDR3 spans 16 amino acids. The germline gives CDR1 SGHRS, CDR2 YFSETQ. The V and J ends lost 0 bases and 2 bases respectively, with 11 bases between them. In DNA form, the CDR3 reads TGCGCCAGCAGCTTGGACGGGGGGCAAAACACCGGGGAGCTGTTTTTT. The encoded protein is CASSLDGGQNTGELFF.

J is TRBJ1-1 and V is TRBV29-1; TRBD1 might be the D (5 bases). V lost 4 bases and J 0 bases, leaving 9 bases between the germline ends. Germline assignment: CDR1 SQVTM and CDR2 ANQGSEA. CDR3 size: 13 residues. CDR3 in amino acids: CSVGRDLNTEAFF. CDR3 bases: TGCAGCGTTGGAAGGGACTTGAACACTGAAGCTTTCTTT.

The chain joins TRBV11-2 to TRBJ1-5; TRBD1 is a possible D gene (5 bases). V was shortened by 5 bases and J by 6 bases, with 8 bases between the two germline ends. CDR1 and CDR2 from the germline V gene are SGHAT and FQNNGV. CDR3 length equals 12 residues. The CDR3 region has the DNA TGTGCCAGCAGCAGGGGAACTCAGCCCCAGCATTTT. Its protein product is CASSRGTQPQHF.

The V gene is TRBV7-8, the J gene TRBJ1-4, with D maybe TRBD1 (6 bases). V lost 1 base, J lost 8 bases, and 8 bases lay in between. The germline CDR1 and CDR2 sequences are SGHVS and FQNEAQ. The length of the CDR3 is 13 residues. CDR3 in amino acids: CASSLVGGEKLFF. CDR3 DNA: TGTGCCAGCAGCTTAGTTGGGGGCGAAAAACTGTTTTTT.

J is TRBJ2-7 and V is TRBV11-3; 9 nucleotides agree with TRBD1. The CDR3 consists of 15 residues. Germline V lookup: CDR1 SGHNT, CDR2 YENEEA. V was clipped by 4 bases and J by 2 bases; unmatched bases: 6. Here the CDR3 DNA reads TGTGCCAGCAGCTCCGGGACAGGGACCCCCTACGAGCAGTACTTC. Amino acids: CASSSGTGTPYEQYF.

This clone was seen a single time. This chain uses TRBV6-4 with TRBJ2-3; possible D gene TRBD2, 6 bases. CDR1 is MRHNA and CDR2 is SNTAGT in the germline V gene. The V gene lost 3 bases and the J gene lost 2 bases, with 12 bases spanning the gap. The CDR3 spans 15 residues. CDR3 nucleotides: TGTGCCAGCAGTGATCGCGGGGCAGACACAGATACGCAGTATTTT. This translates into CASSDRGADTDTQYF.

This clone was picked up a small number of times. In nucleotides, the CDR3 is TGTGCCAGCAGTTCGGCTAGCGGGGGCCCCCCCTACAATGAGCAGTTCTTC. Amino acids: CASSSASGGPPYNEQFF. This chain connects TRBV6-2 or TRBV6-3 to TRBJ2-1, with 10 nucleotides matching TRBD2. Germline CDR1 and CDR2: MNHEY and SVGEGT. This CDR3 region has 17 residues. Trimming took 4 bases from V and 2 from J; bases not matched to a gene: 8.

This chain joins TRBV27 and TRBJ1-5, with 7 positions matching TRBD1. This CDR3 has 14 amino acids. Germline lookup yields CDR1 MNHEY and CDR2 SMNVEV (reference sequence). Losses at the gene ends were 2 bases for V and 6 bases for J; bases not matched to a gene: 4. The CDR3 sequence is CASSLDRVSQPQHF. CDR3 in DNA: TGTGCCAGCAGTTTAGACAGGGTGAGTCAGCCCCAGCATTTT.

The chain uses TRBV7-6 and TRBJ1-1; tentatively, D is TRBD1 (5 bases). Germline V lookup: CDR1 SGHVS, CDR2 FNYEAQ. Trimming took 5 bases from V and 0 from J, leaving 19 bases between them. The CDR3 consists of 17 residues. In DNA, the CDR3 is TGTGCCAGCAGCCCCCAAGGGGCAGGGTACATGAACACTGAAGCTTTCTTT. It specifies CASSPQGAGYMNTEAFF.

J is TRBJ1-6 and V is TRBV19; TRBD1 matches 10 bases. This CDR3 spans 13 amino acids. With V trimmed by 9 bases and J by 10 bases, 6 bases remained unmatched. Germline CDR1 LNHDA, CDR2 SQIVND (reference sequence). For the CDR3, the DNA is TGTGCCAGCCGGGACAGGGGACAATCACCCCTCCACTTT. This gives the protein CASRDRGQSPLHF.

This chain links TRBV7-2 with TRBJ1-4; 7 bases agree with TRBD1. The germline CDR1 and CDR2 sequences are SGHTA and FQGNSA. The CDR3 length is 15 residues. The J segment lost 8 bases and the V segment lost 4 bases, leaving 10 bases of the junction unmatched. The CDR3 sequence: CASSSGGTVDEKLFF. The CDR3 region has the DNA TGTGCCAGCAGCTCTGGAGGGACAGTGGACGAAAAACTGTTTTTT. Variable domain in full (rest from reference TRBV7-2 and TRBJ1-4): GAGVSQSPSNKVTEKGKDVELRCDPISGHTALYWYRQSLGQGLEFLIYFQGNSAPDKSGLPSDRFSAERTGGSVSTLTIQRTQQEDSAVYLCASSSGGTVDEKLFFGSGTQLSVL.

V and J are TRBV18 and TRBJ1-5; 10 bases are shared with TRBD1. Trimming at V came to 0 bases and at J to 6 bases, leaving 5 bases not matched to a gene. The V gene's germline CDR1 is KGHSH and CDR2 LQKENI. There are 16 residues in the CDR3. CDR3 region: CASSPPGTGEGQPQHF. The CDR3 nucleotides read TGTGCCAGCTCACCACCAGGGACAGGGGAGGGTCAGCCCCAGCATTTT.

In its sample, this clone was seen once. The V and J genes are TRBV5-1 and TRBJ2-3; TRBD2 agrees at 11 bases. J gave up 3 bases and V 6 bases, and 6 bases lay outside the gene matches. The CDR3 has 15 residues. CDR1 and CDR2 (germline): SGHRS, YFSETQ. CDR3 protein: CASTTLAGGTDTQYF. In DNA, the CDR3 is TGCGCCAGCACTACATTAGCGGGGGGGACAGATACGCAGTATTTT.

The V call is TRBV3-1 (or the pseudogene TRBV3-2), the J call TRBJ2-5; 9 positions match TRBD1. This CDR3 region has 19 residues. Germline CDR1 is LGHDT and CDR2 is YNNKEL (reference sequence). Trimming removed 1 base from V and 1 base from J; junction bases left unmatched: 13. CDR3 region: CASSQVSRGYRGRQETQYF. The CDR3 DNA reads as TGTGCCAGCAGCCAAGTTTCCCGGGGATACAGGGGGCGCCAAGAGACCCAGTACTTC.

This clone was seen once. The V and J genes are TRBV19 and TRBJ2-1, with 15 nucleotides matching TRBD2. V gave up 3 bases and J gave up 2 bases; unmatched junction bases: 5. The CDR3 is 18 residues long. CDR1 LNHDA and CDR2 SQIVND come from the germline V gene (reference sequence). CDR3 protein: CASSIRGTSGGTYNEQFF. The CDR3 DNA reads TGTGCCAGTAGTATTCGCGGGACTAGCGGGGGGACCTACAATGAGCAGTTCTTC.

The rearrangement links TRBV15 to TRBJ2-2; D remains unclear. Germline loops: CDR1 LNHNV, CDR2 YYDKDF (reference sequence). The CDR3 has 14 amino acids. With 0 bases removed from V and 7 bases from J, the gap between germline ends came to 9 bases. The CDR3 coding sequence is TGTGCCACCAGCAGAGAGGCAGTCTTCGGGGAGCTGTTTTTT. It specifies CATSREAVFGELFF.

The V gene is TRBV5-1, the J gene TRBJ2-6; TRBD1 might be the D (6 bases). Trimming left V 4 bases short and J 0 bases short, with 23 bases between. CDR1 SGHRS and CDR2 YFSETQ come from the germline V gene. This CDR3 has 20 amino acids. CDR3 loop: CASSTAVTGRASSGANVLTF. The CDR3 DNA sequence: TGCGCCAGCAGCACGGCCGTTACAGGGAGAGCCAGCTCTGGGGCCAACGTCCTGACTTTC.

The gene calls are TRBV2 and TRBJ1-2; D uncertain. Trimming pared 2 bases from V and 1 base from J, leaving 5 bases between. The CDR3 is 13 amino acids. Germline V gene sequence: CDR1 SNHLY, CDR2 FYNNEI. This CDR3 is CASSENSNYGYTF. The CDR3 nucleotides are TGTGCCAGCAGTGAAAACAGTAACTATGGCTACACCTTC.

This CDR3 reads CASSLESGRQYGYTF. In DNA, the CDR3 is TGTGCCAGCAGCTTAGAGTCCGGCAGACAGTATGGCTACACCTTC. The V call is TRBV7-9, the J call TRBJ1-2, with a tentative D call TRBD1 (5 bases). V shed 1 base and J shed 5 bases, with 14 bases lying between them. The germline V gene has CDR1 SEHNR and CDR2 FQNEAQ (reference sequence). CDR3 length: 15 amino acids.

The chain links TRBV4-1 to TRBJ2-3; 8 bases map to TRBD2. Germline lookup yields CDR1 MGHRA and CDR2 YSYEKL. The junction had 4 bases not matched to a gene; V was cut back by 0 bases and J by 2 bases. The CDR3 is 16 amino acids. In DNA form, the CDR3 reads TGCGCCAGCAGCCAAGATCCAGCGGGGGACACAGATACGCAGTATTTT. This encodes CASSQDPAGDTDTQYF.